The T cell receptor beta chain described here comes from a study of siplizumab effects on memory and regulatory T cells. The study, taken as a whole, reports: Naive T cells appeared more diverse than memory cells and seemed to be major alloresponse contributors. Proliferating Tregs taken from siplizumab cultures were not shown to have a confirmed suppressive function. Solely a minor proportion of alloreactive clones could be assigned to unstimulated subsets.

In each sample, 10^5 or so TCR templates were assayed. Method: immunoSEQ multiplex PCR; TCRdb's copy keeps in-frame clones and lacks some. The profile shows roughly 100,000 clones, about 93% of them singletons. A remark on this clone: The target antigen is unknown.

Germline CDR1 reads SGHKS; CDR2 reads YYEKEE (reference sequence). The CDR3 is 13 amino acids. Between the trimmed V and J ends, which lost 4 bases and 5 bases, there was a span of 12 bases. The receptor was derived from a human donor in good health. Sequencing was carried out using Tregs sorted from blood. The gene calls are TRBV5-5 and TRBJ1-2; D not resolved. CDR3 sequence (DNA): TGTGCCAGCAGCGAAATAGGGTTTTATGGCTACACCTTC. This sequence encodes CASSEIGFYGYTF. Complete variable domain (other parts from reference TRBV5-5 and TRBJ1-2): DAGVTQSPTHLIKTRGQQVTLRCSPISGHKSVSWYQQVLGQGPQFIFQYYEKEERGRGNFPDRFSARQFPNYSSELNVNALLLGDSALYLCASSEIGFYGYTFGSGTRLTVV.